The 20 T cell receptor beta chains below all came from one sample that was sequenced in a study of cytomegalovirus exposure and HLA in healthy donors. PCR primers comprised 60 Vbeta and 13 Jbeta primers. Profiled with immunoSEQ multiplex PCR; TCRdb holds only in-frame clones, not every one. The sample holds 160,000 or so clones; 70% to 85% are singletons and the top ten take approximately 1.5%. Sequenced input: PBMCs. The receptors originated from a male donor in good health and CMV-seronegative.

The chain couples TRBV19 to TRBJ2-7, with 7 bases that match TRBD2. The junction had 1 base not matched to a gene; V was cut back by 2 bases and J by 0 bases. Looked up from germline, CDR1 is LNHDA and CDR2 is SQIVND (reference sequence). The CDR3 is made up of 14 amino acids. This CDR3 reads CASSISGASYEQYF. The CDR3 DNA follows: TGTGCCAGTAGTATAAGCGGGGCCTCCTACGAGCAGTACTTC.

This CDR3 is CASSFPGKEFYEQYF. The CDR3 coding sequence is TGTGCCAGCAGTTTCCCAGGGAAGGAATTCTACGAGCAGTACTTC. The chain carries TRBV28 and TRBJ2-5; possibly TRBD1 for D (5 bases). The J call is in doubt because the DNA end fits TRBJ2-7 better. Germline CDR1 and CDR2: MDHEN and SYDVKM. This CDR3 has 15 residues.

The chain employs TRBV6-1 and TRBJ2-5, with 7 bases identical to TRBD1. The V gene end was trimmed by 0 bases and the J gene end by 7 bases; junction bases not matched to a gene: 5. From germline, CDR1 is MNHNS and CDR2 SASEGT. The length of the CDR3 is 14 residues. The CDR3, as DNA: TGTGCCAGCAGTGAAGCGACAGGGATGGGGACCCAGTACTTC. Residues: CASSEATGMGTQYF.

The J gene is TRBJ1-3, the V gene TRBV4-2; no reliable D call. The V and J ends lost 4 bases and 0 bases respectively, with 10 bases between them. Germline lookup yields CDR1 LGHNA and CDR2 YNFKEQ. The CDR3 covers 15 residues. The CDR3 is CASSREGDSGNTIYF. For the CDR3, the DNA is TGTGCCAGCAGCCGGGAGGGTGACTCTGGAAACACCATATATTTT.

This clone was counted between two and nine times. The chain is built from TRBV5-8 and TRBJ2-1; 8 nucleotides match TRBD1. J was trimmed by 4 bases and V by 2 bases; bases with no gene match: 5. Germline CDR1 and CDR2: SGHTS and YDEGEE. The CDR3 loop spans 15 amino acids. The CDR3 spells CASSFWDRPYNEQFF. DNA for the CDR3: TGTGCCAGCAGCTTTTGGGACAGGCCGTACAATGAGCAGTTCTTC.

The rearrangement links TRBV19 to TRBJ1-1, with no clear D. Germline CDR1 reads LNHDA; CDR2 reads SQIVND (reference sequence). V lost 7 bases to trimming and J lost 1 base, with 7 bases between them. The CDR3 sequence is 12 residues long. The DNA for the CDR3 is TGTGCCAGTAACTGGTGGAACACTGAAGCTTTCTTT. Its protein is CASNWWNTEAFF.

This clone was observed once. The gene calls are TRBV25-1 and TRBJ2-6, with D hard to call. The CDR3 is 15 amino acids. Germline values: CDR1 MGHDK, CDR2 SYGVNS. Trimming removed 2 bases at V and 1 base at J, with 6 bases between. CDR3 bases: TGTGCCAGCAGTGAAGGAGTTTCTGGGGCCAACGTCCTGACTTTC. Protein sequence: CASSEGVSGANVLTF.

A few counts support this clone. The chain recombines TRBV6-5 with TRBJ1-3; 9 bases map to TRBD1. In germline, CDR1 is MNHEY, CDR2 SVGAGI. V lost 6 bases, J lost 7 bases, and 7 bases stayed unmatched. The CDR3 has 14 residues. CDR3 nucleotide sequence: TGTGCCAGCAGCGCCGGGACAGGGTCGAACACCATATATTTT. This encodes CASSAGTGSNTIYF.

The J gene is TRBJ1-2, the V gene TRBV27; D is perhaps TRBD1 (5 bases). The CDR3 spans 13 residues. The V gene lost 2 bases and the J gene lost 7 bases, with 11 bases spanning the gap. Germline V gene data show CDR1 as MNHEY and CDR2 as SMNVEV (reference sequence). CDR3 coding DNA: TGTGCCAGCAGTTTAGTGGAGGGACGTGGCTACACCTTC. Protein sequence: CASSLVEGRGYTF.

The chain links TRBV25-1 to TRBJ1-2; TRBD1 agrees at 9 bases. The CDR3 covers 14 residues. Germline CDR1 MGHDK, CDR2 SYGVNS. The trim removed 7 bases at V and 8 bases at J, leaving 11 bases unmatched. The CDR3 DNA reads TGTGCCAGCACCCGCACCGGGACAGGGTCCGGCTACACCTTC. Encoded protein: CASTRTGTGSGYTF.

As concerns this clone: The same CDR3 is also encoded by other DNA sequences in this sample. The chain links TRBV18 to TRBJ1-5; the D gene is possibly TRBD1 (5 bases). Germline values: CDR1 KGHSH, CDR2 LQKENI. The CDR3 loop spans 13 amino acids. Trimming shortened V by 2 bases and J by 5 bases, and 7 bases separated the two germline ends. The CDR3 sequence: CASSPGADQPQHF. CDR3 in DNA: TGTGCCAGCTCACCAGGGGCTGATCAGCCCCAGCATTTT.

The rearrangement links TRBV7-9 to TRBJ2-1, with D hard to call. The CDR3 is 13 amino acids. Germline CDR1 SEHNR, CDR2 FQNEAQ (reference sequence). V was shortened by 5 bases and J by 3 bases, with 8 bases between the two germline ends. As DNA, the CDR3 is TGTGCCAGCAGCCCACTCGACTACAATGAGCAGTTCTTC. It encodes CASSPLDYNEQFF.

The gene calls are TRBV14 and TRBJ2-3; possibly TRBD1 for D (5 bases). This CDR3 has 16 residues. CDR1 is SGHDN, CDR2 FVKESK, per germline. The V end lost 0 bases, the J end lost 2 bases, and 12 bases lay between the germline ends. CDR3 region: CASSQDRTGHTDTQYF. Written as DNA, the CDR3 is TGTGCCAGCAGCCAAGATCGAACAGGACACACAGATACGCAGTATTTT.

The chain joins TRBV9 to TRBJ2-7; 7 nucleotides line up with TRBD1. This CDR3 comprises 16 residues. The V segment lost 3 bases and the J segment 3 bases; nucleotides outside the gene matches: 12. Per germline, CDR1 SGDLS and CDR2 YYNGEE. As DNA, the CDR3 is TGTGCCAGCAGCGAGGGGACAGCCAGGGATTACTACGAGCAGTACTTC. It yields the protein CASSEGTARDYYEQYF.

This clone was counted between two and nine times. For the CDR3, the DNA is TGTGCCAGCAGCTTACGGCCCGGAGCAACTAATGAAAAACTGTTTTTT. This encodes CASSLRPGATNEKLFF. V usage is TRBV7-6 and J usage is TRBJ1-4; D unresolved. CDR3 length: 16 amino acids. V dropped 2 bases and J dropped 0 bases, with 10 bases sitting between them. CDR1 is SGHVS and CDR2 is FNYEAQ in the germline V gene.

This clone was seen a handful of times. The chain employs TRBV7-9 and TRBJ2-5, with D possibly matching TRBD1 (6 bases). The CDR3 is 14 residues long. V was cut by 5 bases and J by 5 bases, with 15 bases left in between. CDR1 is SEHNR and CDR2 is FQNEAQ in the germline V gene (reference sequence). This CDR3 is CASSQAQGRETQYF. The DNA of the CDR3 is TGTGCCAGCAGCCAAGCTCAGGGGCGTGAGACCCAGTACTTC.

The gene calls are TRBV5-1 and TRBJ2-5, with 8 bases fitting TRBD2. Germline V gene lookup returns CDR1 SGHRS and CDR2 YFSETQ. Trimming at V came to 0 bases and at J to 5 bases, leaving 9 bases not matched to a gene. The CDR3 consists of 16 residues. The CDR3: CASSLGNSGVRETQYF. The CDR3 DNA sequence: TGCGCCAGCAGCTTGGGTAATAGCGGGGTGAGGGAGACCCAGTACTTC.

The rearrangement joins TRBV5-1 to TRBJ2-1; D is undetermined. This CDR3 contains 15 residues. Germline V gene data show CDR1 as SGHRS and CDR2 as YFSETQ. Trimming cost V 0 bases and J 2 bases, with 9 bases left between them. CDR3 amino acids: CASSLARAPYNEQFF. Written as DNA, the CDR3 is TGCGCCAGCAGCTTGGCCCGTGCGCCCTACAATGAGCAGTTCTTC.

This clone was picked up a small number of times. The V gene is TRBV5-1, the J gene TRBJ2-5; the match to TRBD2 covers 7 bases. The length of the CDR3 is 13 residues. With V trimmed by 5 bases and J by 5 bases, 6 bases remained unmatched. The V gene's germline CDR1 is SGHRS and CDR2 YFSETQ. For the CDR3, the DNA is TGCGCCAGCAGGGCGGGGGACGCGGAGACCCAGTACTTC. It specifies CASRAGDAETQYF.

The table lists this clone with a count of one. This chain uses TRBV18 with TRBJ2-2; weak D call: TRBD1 (5 bases). The V gene's germline CDR1 is KGHSH and CDR2 LQKENI. The CDR3 sequence is 15 residues long. V dropped 3 bases and J dropped 1 base, with 9 bases sitting between them. Written as DNA, the CDR3 is TGTGCCAGCTCACCCGGAACAGGGAACACCGGGGAGCTGTTTTTT. This encodes CASSPGTGNTGELFF.